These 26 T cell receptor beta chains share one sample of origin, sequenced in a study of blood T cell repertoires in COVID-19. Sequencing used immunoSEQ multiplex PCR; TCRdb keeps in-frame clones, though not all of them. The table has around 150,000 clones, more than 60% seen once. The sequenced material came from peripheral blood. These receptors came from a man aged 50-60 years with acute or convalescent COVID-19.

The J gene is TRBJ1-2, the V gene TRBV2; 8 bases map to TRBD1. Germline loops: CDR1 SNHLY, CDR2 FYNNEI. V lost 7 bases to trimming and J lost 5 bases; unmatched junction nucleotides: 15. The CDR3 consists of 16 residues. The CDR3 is CASTLSKMTGVYGYTF. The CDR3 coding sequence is TGTGCCAGCACTCTGTCAAAAATGACAGGGGTTTATGGCTACACCTTC.

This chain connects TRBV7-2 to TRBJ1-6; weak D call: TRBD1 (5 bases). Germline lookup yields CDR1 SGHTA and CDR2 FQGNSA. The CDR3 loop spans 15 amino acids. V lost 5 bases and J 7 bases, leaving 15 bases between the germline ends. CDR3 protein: CASSPPGLRNSPLHF. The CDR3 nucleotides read TGTGCCAGCAGCCCCCCAGGGCTTCGGAATTCACCCCTCCACTTT.

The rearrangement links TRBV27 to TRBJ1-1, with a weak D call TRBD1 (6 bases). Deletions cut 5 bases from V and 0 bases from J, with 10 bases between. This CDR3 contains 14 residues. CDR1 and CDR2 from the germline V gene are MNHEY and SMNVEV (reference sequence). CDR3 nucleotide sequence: TGTGCCAGCAGTGGGGACACCATGAACACTGAAGCTTTCTTT. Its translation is CASSGDTMNTEAFF.

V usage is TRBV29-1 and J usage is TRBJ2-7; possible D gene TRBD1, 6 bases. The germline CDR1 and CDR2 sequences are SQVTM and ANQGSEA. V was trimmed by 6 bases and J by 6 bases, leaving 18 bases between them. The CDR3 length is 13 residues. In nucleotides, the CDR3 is TGCAGCGTGCAACAGGGTATTGACTCCGAGCAGTACTTC. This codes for CSVQQGIDSEQYF.

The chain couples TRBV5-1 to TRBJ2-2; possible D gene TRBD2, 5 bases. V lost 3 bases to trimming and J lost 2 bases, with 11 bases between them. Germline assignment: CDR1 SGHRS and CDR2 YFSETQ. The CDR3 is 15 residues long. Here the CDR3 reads CASSYLADNTGELFF. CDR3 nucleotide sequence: TGCGCCAGCAGCTACCTAGCTGACAACACCGGGGAGCTGTTTTTT.

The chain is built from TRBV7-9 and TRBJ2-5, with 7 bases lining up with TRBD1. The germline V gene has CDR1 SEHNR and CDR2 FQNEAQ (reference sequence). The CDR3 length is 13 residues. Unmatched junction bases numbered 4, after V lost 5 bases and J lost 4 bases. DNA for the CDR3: TGTGCCAGCAGCCGCCGACAGGGAGAGACCCAGTACTTC. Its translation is CASSRRQGETQYF.

For the CDR3, the DNA is TGTGCCAGCAGCTTATCCCTCGCGGGGGATGAAGGTGAGCAGTTCTTC. Residues: CASSLSLAGDEGEQFF. J is TRBJ2-1 and V is TRBV7-3, with 7 positions matching TRBD2. The CDR3 contains 16 residues. J gave up 9 bases and V 2 bases, and 13 bases lay outside the gene matches. The germline V gene has CDR1 SGHTA and CDR2 FQGTGA.

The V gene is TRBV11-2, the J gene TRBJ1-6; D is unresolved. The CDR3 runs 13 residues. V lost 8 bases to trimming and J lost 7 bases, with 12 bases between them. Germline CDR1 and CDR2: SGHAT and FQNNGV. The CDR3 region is CASGVSGNSPLHF. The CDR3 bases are TGTGCCAGCGGGGTTTCGGGGAATTCACCCCTCCACTTT.

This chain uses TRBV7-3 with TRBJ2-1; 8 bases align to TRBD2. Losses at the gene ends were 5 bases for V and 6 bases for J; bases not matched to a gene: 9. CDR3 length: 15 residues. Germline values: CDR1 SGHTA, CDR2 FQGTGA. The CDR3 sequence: CASSEGLATANEQFF. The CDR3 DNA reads TGTGCCAGCAGCGAAGGACTAGCCACCGCCAATGAGCAGTTCTTC.

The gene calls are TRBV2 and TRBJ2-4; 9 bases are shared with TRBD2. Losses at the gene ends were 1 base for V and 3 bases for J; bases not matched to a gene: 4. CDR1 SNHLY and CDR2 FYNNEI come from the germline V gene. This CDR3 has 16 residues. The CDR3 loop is CASSEEIAGVKNIQYF. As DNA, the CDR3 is TGTGCCAGCAGTGAAGAAATAGCGGGGGTCAAAAACATTCAGTACTTC.

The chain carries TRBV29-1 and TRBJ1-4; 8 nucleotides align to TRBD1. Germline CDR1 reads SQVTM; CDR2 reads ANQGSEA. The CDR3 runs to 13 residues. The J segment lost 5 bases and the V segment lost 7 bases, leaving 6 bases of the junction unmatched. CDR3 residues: CSAATGGNEKLFF. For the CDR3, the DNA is TGCAGCGCCGCCACAGGGGGGAATGAAAAACTGTTTTTT.

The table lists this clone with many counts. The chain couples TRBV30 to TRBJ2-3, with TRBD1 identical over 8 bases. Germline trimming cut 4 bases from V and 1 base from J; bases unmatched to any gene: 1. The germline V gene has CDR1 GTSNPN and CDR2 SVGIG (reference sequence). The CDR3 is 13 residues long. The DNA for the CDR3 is TGTGCCTGGACAGGGGGCCGCACAGATACGCAGTATTTT. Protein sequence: CAWTGGRTDTQYF.

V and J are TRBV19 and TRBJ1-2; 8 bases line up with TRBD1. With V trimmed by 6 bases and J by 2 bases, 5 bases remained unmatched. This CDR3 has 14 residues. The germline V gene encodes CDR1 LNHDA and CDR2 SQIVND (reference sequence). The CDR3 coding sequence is TGTGCCAGTAGCCCGGCAGGGGGCAACTATGGCTACACCTTC. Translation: CASSPAGGNYGYTF.

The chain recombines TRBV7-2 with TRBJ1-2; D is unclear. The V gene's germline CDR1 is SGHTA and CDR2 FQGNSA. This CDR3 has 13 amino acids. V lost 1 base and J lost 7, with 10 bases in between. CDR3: CASSLGVFGGYTF. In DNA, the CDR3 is TGTGCCAGCAGCTTAGGAGTTTTCGGTGGCTACACCTTC.

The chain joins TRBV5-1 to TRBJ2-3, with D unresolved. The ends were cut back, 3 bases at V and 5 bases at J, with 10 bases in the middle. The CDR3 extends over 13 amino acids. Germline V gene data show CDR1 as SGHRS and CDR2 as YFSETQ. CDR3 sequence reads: CASSSSSGDTQYF. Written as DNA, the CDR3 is TGCGCCAGCAGCTCGTCCTCCGGAGATACGCAGTATTTT.

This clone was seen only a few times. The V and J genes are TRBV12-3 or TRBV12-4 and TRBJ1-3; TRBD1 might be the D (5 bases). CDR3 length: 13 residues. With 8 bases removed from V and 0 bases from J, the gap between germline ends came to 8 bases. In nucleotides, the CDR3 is TGTGCCAGCCGGGACTCCTCTGGAAACACCATATATTTT. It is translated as CASRDSSGNTIYF.

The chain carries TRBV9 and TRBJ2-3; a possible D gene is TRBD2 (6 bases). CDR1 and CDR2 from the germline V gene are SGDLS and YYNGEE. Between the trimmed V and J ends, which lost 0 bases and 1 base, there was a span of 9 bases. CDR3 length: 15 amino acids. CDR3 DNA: TGTGCCAGCAGCGTAGAGGGACTGGGCACAGATACGCAGTATTTT. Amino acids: CASSVEGLGTDTQYF.

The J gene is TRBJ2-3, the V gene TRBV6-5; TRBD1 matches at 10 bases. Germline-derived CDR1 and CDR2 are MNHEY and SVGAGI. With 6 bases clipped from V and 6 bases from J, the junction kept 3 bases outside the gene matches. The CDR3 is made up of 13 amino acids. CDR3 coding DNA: TGTGCCAGCAGGGGACAGGGGACTGATACGCAGTATTTT. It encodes CASRGQGTDTQYF.

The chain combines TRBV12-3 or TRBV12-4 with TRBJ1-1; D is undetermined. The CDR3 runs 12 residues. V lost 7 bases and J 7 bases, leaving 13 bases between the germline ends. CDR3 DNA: TGTGCCAGCACCCCGACCAGGAATGAAGCTTTCTTT. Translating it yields CASTPTRNEAFF.

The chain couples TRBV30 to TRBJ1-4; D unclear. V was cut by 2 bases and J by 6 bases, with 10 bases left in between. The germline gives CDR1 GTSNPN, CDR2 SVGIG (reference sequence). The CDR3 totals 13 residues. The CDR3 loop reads CAWSYWQDEKLFF. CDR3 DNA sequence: TGTGCCTGGAGTTATTGGCAAGATGAAAAACTGTTTTTT.

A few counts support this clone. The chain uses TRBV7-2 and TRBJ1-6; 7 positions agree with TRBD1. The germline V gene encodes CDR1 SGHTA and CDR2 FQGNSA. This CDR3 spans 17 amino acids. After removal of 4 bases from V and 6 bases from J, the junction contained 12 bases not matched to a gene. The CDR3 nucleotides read TGTGCCAGCAGCTCCCCCGGGACAGCCATGATTAATTCACCCCTCCACTTT. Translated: CASSSPGTAMINSPLHF.

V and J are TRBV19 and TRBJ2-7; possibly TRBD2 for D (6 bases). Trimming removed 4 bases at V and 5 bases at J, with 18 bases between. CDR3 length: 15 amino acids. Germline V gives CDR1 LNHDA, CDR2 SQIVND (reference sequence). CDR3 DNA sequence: TGTGCCAGTAGTACTTCGACTAGTAGTAACCACGAGCAGTACTTC. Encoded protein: CASSTSTSSNHEQYF.

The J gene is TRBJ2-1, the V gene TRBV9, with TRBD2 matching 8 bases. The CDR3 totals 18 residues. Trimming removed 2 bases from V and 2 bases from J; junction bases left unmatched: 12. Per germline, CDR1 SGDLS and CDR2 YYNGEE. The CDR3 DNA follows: TGTGCCAGCAGCGTTTCGGGAAGGGCGGGGGGACCCTACAATGAGCAGTTCTTC. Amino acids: CASSVSGRAGGPYNEQFF.

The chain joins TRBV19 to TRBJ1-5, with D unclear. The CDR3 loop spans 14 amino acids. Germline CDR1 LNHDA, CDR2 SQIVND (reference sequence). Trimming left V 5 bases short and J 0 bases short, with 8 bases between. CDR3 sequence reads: CASSRAVSNQPQHF. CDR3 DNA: TGTGCCAGTAGTCGCGCGGTTAGCAATCAGCCCCAGCATTTT.

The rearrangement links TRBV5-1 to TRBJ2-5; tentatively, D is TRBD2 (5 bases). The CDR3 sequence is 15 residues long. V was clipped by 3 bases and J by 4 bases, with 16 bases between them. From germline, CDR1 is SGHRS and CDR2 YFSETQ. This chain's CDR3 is CASSSRNAEGETQYF. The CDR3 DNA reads TGCGCCAGCAGCTCCCGGAACGCCGAGGGAGAGACCCAGTACTTC.

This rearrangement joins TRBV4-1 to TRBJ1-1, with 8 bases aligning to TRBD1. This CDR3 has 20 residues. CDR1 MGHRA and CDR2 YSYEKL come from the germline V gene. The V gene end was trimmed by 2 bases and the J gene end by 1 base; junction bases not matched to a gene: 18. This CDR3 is CASSQRVGQGGVLGNTEAFF. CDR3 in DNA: TGCGCCAGCAGCCAAAGAGTAGGACAGGGTGGGGTTCTAGGGAACACTGAAGCTTTCTTT.